The present T cell receptor (beta chain) was sequenced within a study of shared clonotypes between healthy human individuals. Donation came from healthy HIV-negative adults that had no recent acute infections or vaccinations. Memory CD4+ cells were the fraction left after CD45RA+ naive selection. CDR3 size: 15 residues. Germline loops: CDR1 LGHNA, CDR2 YSLEER. The V and J ends lost 4 bases and 5 bases respectively, with 17 bases between them. Several immunoSEQ 96-well plates shared each subset's DNA, each plate a replicate. Only in-frame clones appear in the TCRdb table, and some are missing; sequencing was by immunoSEQ multiplex PCR. The repertoire holds roughly 1.5 million clones, with 95% to 99% as singletons.

The sample comprised naive CD4+ T cells sorted from blood. As for subset: CD45RA+ positively selected. The TCR comes from a man aged 30-40 years in good health. The gene calls are TRBV4-3 and TRBJ1-2; D unclear. CDR3 DNA: TGCGCCAGCAGCCTTACCGAGCGGCTGGAGTATGGCTACACCTTC. Its protein is CASSLTERLEYGYTF.